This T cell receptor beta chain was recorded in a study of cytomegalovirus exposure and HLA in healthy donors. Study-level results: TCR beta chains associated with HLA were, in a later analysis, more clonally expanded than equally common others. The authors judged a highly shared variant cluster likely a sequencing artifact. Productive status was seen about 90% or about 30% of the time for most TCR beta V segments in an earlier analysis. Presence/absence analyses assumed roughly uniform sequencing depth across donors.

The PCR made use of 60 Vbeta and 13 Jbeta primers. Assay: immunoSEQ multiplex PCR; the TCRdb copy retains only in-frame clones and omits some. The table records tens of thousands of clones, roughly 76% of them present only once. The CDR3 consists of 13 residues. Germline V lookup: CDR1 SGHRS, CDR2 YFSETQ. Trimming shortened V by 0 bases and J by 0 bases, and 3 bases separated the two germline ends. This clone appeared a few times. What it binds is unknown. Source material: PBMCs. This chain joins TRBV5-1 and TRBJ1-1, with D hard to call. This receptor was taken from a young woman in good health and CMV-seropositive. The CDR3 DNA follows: TGCGCCAGCAGCTTGGTCGTGAACACTGAAGCTTTCTTT. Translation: CASSLVVNTEAFF.